Listed here are 7 T cell receptor beta chains from one sample, sequenced in a study of response to subunit inactivated influenza vaccine (dated by TCRdb to between 2017 and 2018). The library was obtained by RT-PCR. The run used an Illumina HiSeq 2500. The public reads were reanalyzed by TCRdb: fastp trimming at Q25, MiXCR alignment, in-frame beta chains only. Here each entry gathers all rows of one CDR3 protein and keeps the most common genes and DNA. In all, the sample holds 630,000 or so distinct CDR3 sequences, and approximately 14% of those were seen once. 9.5% to 13% of the sample goes to the ten largest clones. This sample comprised PBMCs from blood, obtained 12 days after vaccination. The receptors were gathered from a man aged 50 to 59 who received an inactivated influenza vaccine. Donor details come from another sample of the same person, matched by shared clones.

The sample holds a few counts of this clonotype. The chain recombines TRBV20-1 with TRBJ2-2; TRBD2 aligns across 9 bases. With V trimmed by 0 bases and J by 8 bases, 1 base remained unmatched. The CDR3 consists of 13 residues. Per the germline V gene, CDR1 is DFQATT and CDR2 is SNEGSKA (reference sequence). The CDR3 DNA follows: TGCAGTGCTAGAGATAGCGGGGGAGGGGAGCTGTTTTTT. Translation gives CSARDSGGGELFF.

The chain combines TRBV5-1 with TRBJ2-3, with D possibly being TRBD1 or TRBD2 (7 bases each). Germline V gene sequence: CDR1 SGHRS, CDR2 YFSETQ. This CDR3 region has 15 residues. The V gene lost 0 bases and the J gene lost 5 bases, with 13 bases spanning the gap. CDR3 residues: CASSLEVRGGDTQYF. The CDR3 DNA follows: TGCGCCAGCAGCTTGGAGGTCAGGGGGGGAGATACGCAGTATTTT.

This clonotype was seen a few times. The V call is TRBV7-3, the J call TRBJ1-1; D is unclear. V was trimmed by 4 bases and J by 1 base, leaving 7 bases between them. CDR1 and CDR2 (germline): SGHTA, FQGTGA. The length of the CDR3 is 13 residues. CDR3 sequence reads: CASSSARNTEAFF. In DNA form, the CDR3 reads TGTGCCAGCAGCTCGGCTAGGAACACTGAAGCTTTCTTT.

This clonotype was observed a few times. The chain joins TRBV6-1 to TRBJ1-5; no firm D call. The CDR3 is 16 residues long. V dropped 6 bases and J dropped 1 base, with 16 bases sitting between them. Germline lookup yields CDR1 MNHNS and CDR2 SASEGT. Written as DNA, the CDR3 is TGTGCCAGCAGGACCACTTTTCTGGCCAGCAATCAGCCCCAGCATTTT. It encodes CASRTTFLASNQPQHF.

This clonotype has just a few counts. The rearrangement joins TRBV5-6 to TRBJ2-3, with a possible D match to TRBD2 (5 bases). Per germline, CDR1 SGHDT and CDR2 YYEEEE. Trimming shortened V by 4 bases and J by 5 bases, and 17 bases separated the two germline ends. The CDR3 is made up of 15 amino acids. The CDR3 spells CASSILPSLGDTQYF. CDR3 nucleotides: TGTGCCAGCAGCATCTTGCCTAGCCTGGGAGATACGCAGTATTTT.

This clonotype has ten or more counts. The chain uses TRBV12-3 or TRBV12-4 and TRBJ2-3, with TRBD2 identical over 13 bases. This CDR3 spans 16 amino acids. Trimming removed 6 bases from V and 1 base from J; junction bases left unmatched: 4. The DNA for the CDR3 is TGTGCCAGCAGCCTCGGGACTAGCGGGGGCACAGATACGCAGTATTTT. Protein product: CASSLGTSGGTDTQYF.

This clonotype was counted a few times. This chain uses TRBV20-1 with TRBJ1-5, with D uncertain. The V and J ends lost 6 bases and 0 bases respectively, with 12 bases between them. Germline V gene sequence: CDR1 DFQATT, CDR2 SNEGSKA (reference sequence). CDR3 size: 14 residues. In nucleotides, the CDR3 is TGCAGTGCCCCTTTTGGTTATAGCAATCAGCCCCAGCATTTT. Protein product: CSAPFGYSNQPQHF.